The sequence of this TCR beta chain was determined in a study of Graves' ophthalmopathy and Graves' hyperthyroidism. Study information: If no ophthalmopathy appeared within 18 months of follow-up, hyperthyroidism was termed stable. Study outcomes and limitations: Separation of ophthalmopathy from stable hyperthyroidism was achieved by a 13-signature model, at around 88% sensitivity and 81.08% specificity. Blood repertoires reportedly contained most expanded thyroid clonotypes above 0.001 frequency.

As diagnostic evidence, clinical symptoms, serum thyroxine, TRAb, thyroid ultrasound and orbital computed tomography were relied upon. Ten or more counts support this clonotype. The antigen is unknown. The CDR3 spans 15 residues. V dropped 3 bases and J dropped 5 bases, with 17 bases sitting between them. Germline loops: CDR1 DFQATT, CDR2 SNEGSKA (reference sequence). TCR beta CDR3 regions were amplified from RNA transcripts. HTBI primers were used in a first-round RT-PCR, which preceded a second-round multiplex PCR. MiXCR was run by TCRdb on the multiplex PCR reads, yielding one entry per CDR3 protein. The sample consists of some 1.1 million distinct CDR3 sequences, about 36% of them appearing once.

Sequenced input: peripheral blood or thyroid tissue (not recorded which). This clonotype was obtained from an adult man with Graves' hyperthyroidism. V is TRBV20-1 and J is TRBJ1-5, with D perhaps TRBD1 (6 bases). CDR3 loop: CSARGEGVVDQPQHF. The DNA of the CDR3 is TGCAGTGCTAGGGGGGAGGGGGTTGTCGATCAGCCCCAGCATTTT.